What follows are 17 T cell receptor beta chains derived from one specimen sequenced in a study of T cells after yellow fever vaccination. TCRdb re-derived calls from the 5' RACE reads in MiXCR, one entry per CDR3 protein. The sample contains some 240,000 distinct CDR3 sequences, around 3.5% of which appear only once. The material sequenced was PBMCs, taken 15 days after the yellow fever booster vaccination. These receptors all stem from a young man who received the YFV17D yellow fever vaccine.

This clonotype was seen ten or more times. V is TRBV12-5 and J is TRBJ1-1; D not certain. V lost 1 base and J lost 3, with 6 bases in between. The CDR3 has 13 residues. Per germline, CDR1 LGHNT and CDR2 FRNRAP. CDR3 region: CASGLAGYTEAFF. Here the CDR3 DNA reads TGTGCTAGTGGTTTGGCGGGTTACACTGAAGCTTTCTTT.

The sample holds many counts of this clonotype. V is TRBV5-1 and J is TRBJ1-3; D is uncertain. The V end lost 0 bases, the J end lost 0 bases, and 7 bases lay between the germline ends. CDR3 length: 15 residues. The germline CDR1 and CDR2 sequences are SGHRS and YFSETQ. CDR3 nucleotides: TGCGCCAGCAGCTTGGAACCGAACTCTGGAAACACCATATATTTT. Protein sequence: CASSLEPNSGNTIYF.

This clonotype has a count of ten or more. The chain links TRBV6-5 to TRBJ2-1; 9 bases fit TRBD2. The CDR3 contains 15 residues. Germline values: CDR1 MNHEY, CDR2 SVGAGI. V was pared by 6 bases and J by 6 bases, with 9 bases of the junction left unmatched. The CDR3: CASRGSGGPFNEQFF. The DNA of the CDR3 is TGTGCCAGCAGGGGAAGCGGGGGGCCCTTCAATGAGCAGTTCTTC.

This clonotype appeared a few times. V gene TRBV5-1 combines with J gene TRBJ2-2, with TRBD2 matching 9 bases. V gave up 0 bases and J gave up 5 bases; unmatched junction bases: 5. The CDR3 totals 16 residues. The germline gives CDR1 SGHRS, CDR2 YFSETQ. The CDR3 DNA reads TGCGCCAGCAGCTTGGGAGTAGCGGGGGTAACCGGGGAGCTGTTTTTT. This sequence encodes CASSLGVAGVTGELFF.

This clonotype occurred many times. V and J are TRBV15 and TRBJ2-1; TRBD2 agrees at 10 bases. V gave up 1 base and J gave up 4 bases; unmatched junction bases: 7. Germline CDR1 reads LNHNV; CDR2 reads YYDKDF (reference sequence). This CDR3 contains 17 residues. The chain's CDR3 is CATSRGRGSGGYNEQFF. CDR3 DNA sequence: TGTGCCACCAGCAGAGGTCGTGGTAGCGGGGGGTACAATGAGCAGTTCTTC.

At least ten counts were recorded for this clonotype. The chain uses TRBV7-8 and TRBJ1-6; D is uncertain. The germline V gene encodes CDR1 SGHVS and CDR2 FQNEAQ. Trimming left V 6 bases short and J 11 bases short, with 17 bases between. This CDR3 has 14 amino acids. The CDR3 coding sequence is TGTGCCAGCAGTTCCCGGTCCAATACGGCACCCCTCCACTTT. It codes for CASSSRSNTAPLHF. The variable domain in full, with the rest retrieved from reference TRBV7-8 and TRBJ1-6, is GAGVSQSPRYKVAKRGQDVALRCDPISGHVSLFWYQQALGQGPEFLTYFQNEAQLDKSGLPSDRFFAERPEGSVSTLKIQRTQQEDSAVYLCASSSRSNTAPLHFGNGTRLTVT.

This clonotype was observed many times. The chain links TRBV7-9 to TRBJ1-4, with 8 bases aligning to TRBD1. From germline, CDR1 is SEHNR and CDR2 FQNEAQ (reference sequence). This CDR3 spans 16 amino acids. With V trimmed by 4 bases and J by 5 bases, 9 bases remained unmatched. Here the CDR3 reads CASSSRGQGLNEKLFF. The CDR3 region has the DNA TGTGCCAGCAGCTCGAGAGGACAGGGCCTCAATGAAAAACTGTTTTTT.

This clonotype appeared many times. The gene calls are TRBV6-5 and TRBJ2-2; D perhaps matches TRBD1 (6 bases). Germline assignment: CDR1 MNHEY and CDR2 SVGAGI. Trimming took off 4 bases at V and 6 bases at J, with 9 bases between the two ends. The CDR3 is made up of 13 amino acids. The CDR3 DNA is TGTGCCAGCAGTTCTCAGGGGTCCGGGGAGCTGTTTTTT. As protein: CASSSQGSGELFF.

This clonotype occurred many times. The V and J genes are TRBV20-1 and TRBJ2-7, with a possible D match to TRBD2 (6 bases). Trimming took 3 bases from V and 8 from J, leaving 11 bases between them. The CDR3 runs to 11 residues. Germline V gene sequence: CDR1 DFQATT, CDR2 SNEGSKA (reference sequence). CDR3 protein: CSARDGGKQYV. Here the CDR3 DNA reads TGCAGTGCTAGGGATGGGGGGAAGCAGTACGTC.

Ten or more counts support this clonotype. The rearrangement joins TRBV4-3 to TRBJ1-1; TRBD1 agrees at 8 bases. From germline, CDR1 is LGHNA and CDR2 YSLEER. The CDR3 sequence is 18 residues long. The ends lost 0 bases at V and 1 base at J; junction bases unmatched: 10. The CDR3 region is CASSQDIVTGVGNTEAFF. CDR3 sequence (DNA): TGCGCCAGCAGCCAAGATATAGTGACAGGGGTGGGGAACACTGAAGCTTTCTTT.

The sample holds many counts of this clonotype. The chain couples TRBV7-3 to TRBJ2-1; 10 bases are a match to TRBD2. The CDR3 extends over 15 amino acids. The germline gives CDR1 SGHTA, CDR2 FQGTGA. The ends lost 4 bases at V and 4 bases at J; junction bases unmatched: 4. CDR3 sequence: CASSSERGGYNEQFF. CDR3 DNA sequence: TGTGCCAGCAGCTCCGAGCGGGGGGGATACAATGAGCAGTTCTTC.

Worth noting for this clonotype: This may be a read error: a much more frequent sequence differs by one nucleotide. V is TRBV5-1 and J is TRBJ1-2; D not resolved. V was shortened by 0 bases and J by 4 bases, with 7 bases between the two germline ends. The CDR3 is made up of 13 amino acids. Germline V gene sequence: CDR1 SGHRS, CDR2 YFSETQ. CDR3 amino acids: CASSLEAAYGYTF. In DNA form, the CDR3 reads TGCGCCAGCAGCTTGGAGGCTGCCTATGGCTACACCTTC.

This clonotype was picked up many times. This chain uses TRBV20-1 with TRBJ1-2; D uncertain. Trimming left V 6 bases short and J 2 bases short, with 13 bases between. Germline CDR1 reads DFQATT; CDR2 reads SNEGSKA (reference sequence). The CDR3 contains 13 residues. The CDR3 bases are TGCAGTGCCATGGGAGGTGGGAACTATGGCTACACCTTC. Its protein is CSAMGGGNYGYTF.

This clonotype was recorded many times. The chain has TRBV7-9 and TRBJ2-5, with D unclear. Germline V gene sequence: CDR1 SEHNR, CDR2 FQNEAQ (reference sequence). Deletions cut 4 bases from V and 7 bases from J, with 16 bases between. The CDR3 loop spans 14 amino acids. The CDR3 protein is CASSSSLVGWTQYF. The CDR3 nucleotides are TGTGCCAGCAGCTCGAGTTTGGTAGGGTGGACCCAGTACTTC.

This clonotype was picked up many times. This rearrangement joins TRBV5-1 to TRBJ1-3; a weak D match, TRBD1 (5 bases). This CDR3 is 16 amino acids long. Trimming stripped 0 bases from V and 2 bases from J, with 12 bases between. Germline V CDR1 and CDR2: SGHRS, YFSETQ. CDR3 amino acids: CASSLAPSGPGNTIYF. Written as DNA, the CDR3 is TGCGCCAGCAGCTTGGCCCCTTCGGGGCCTGGAAACACCATATATTTT.

The table lists this clonotype with many counts. The chain is built from TRBV7-2 and TRBJ2-1, with D uncertain. The germline CDR1 and CDR2 sequences are SGHTA and FQGNSA. The CDR3 consists of 17 residues. The ends were cut back, 7 bases at V and 0 bases at J, with 19 bases in the middle. The CDR3 sequence: CASNPRPTLSSYNEQFF. As DNA, the CDR3 is TGTGCCAGCAACCCTCGGCCGACACTTAGCTCCTACAATGAGCAGTTCTTC.

This clonotype has ten or more counts. The chain employs TRBV15 and TRBJ2-5; D perhaps matches TRBD2 (6 bases). The CDR3 has 15 amino acids. Germline CDR1 is LNHNV and CDR2 is YYDKDF (reference sequence). Deletions cut 4 bases from V and 5 bases from J, with 17 bases between. CDR3 in DNA: TGTGCCACCAGCAACGTCGCTGCGGGGCTGGAGACCCAGTACTTC. Protein sequence: CATSNVAAGLETQYF.